Sequencing of this T cell receptor (beta chain) was carried out in a study of cytomegalovirus exposure and HLA in healthy donors. Study background: In an early release, HLA-typed donors contributed tens of millions of unique TCR sequences.

A multiplex PCR was run with 60 Vbeta primers and 13 Jbeta primers. Using immunoSEQ multiplex PCR, the repertoire was profiled, and TCRdb retains in-frame clones only, with some absent. The repertoire holds some 150,000 clones, with around four fifths as singletons. CDR1 and CDR2 (germline): SGHDN, FVKESK. The CDR3 loop spans 13 amino acids. V lost 0 bases and J lost 9, with 9 bases in between. The sample taken for sequencing was PBMCs. The rearrangement uses TRBV14 and TRBJ2-1; possible D gene TRBD2, 5 bases. This clonotype was sampled from a woman in her fifties or sixties in good health and CMV-seropositive. The CDR3 sequence is CASSQDWETEQFF. CDR3 in DNA: TGTGCCAGCAGCCAAGATTGGGAGACTGAGCAGTTCTTC.